This T cell receptor (beta chain) came from a study of blood T cell repertoires in COVID-19. Study-wide background: Acute and convalescent COVID-19 specimens originated in the United States, Italy and Spain. In each case, the material was cDNA or gDNA derived from T cells, B-cell-depleted T cells, or PBMCs.

Original data processing: From reference gene primer amplification, estimates of nucleated cell counts were derived. Assay used: immunoSEQ multiplex PCR; TCRdb lists only in-frame clones, some missing. The V and J calls and the clone size are those of that table, but D and trimming were determined from the DNA. The table includes roughly 670,000 clones, around 90% detected once. Material: peripheral blood. This TCR derives from a woman between 18 and 30 years old with acute or convalescent COVID-19.

CDR3 bases: TGTGCCAGCAGTCTCCGACAGGGCGAGGATGGCTACACCTTC. Its protein is CASSLRQGEDGYTF. This chain uses TRBV7-9 with TRBJ1-2; TRBD1 matches at 7 bases. Germline V gene sequence: CDR1 SEHNR, CDR2 FQNEAQ (reference sequence). The CDR3 spans 14 residues. The ends lost 6 bases at V and 6 bases at J; junction bases unmatched: 10.